The 3 T cell receptor beta chains below all came from one sample that was sequenced in a study of cytomegalovirus exposure and HLA in healthy donors. TCRdb's table, derived via immunoSEQ multiplex PCR, lists solely in-frame clones and lacks some. The data show approximately 230,000 clones, roughly 90% seen once. Sequencing input: PBMCs. The receptors derive from a man aged 18 to 35 in good health and CMV-seropositive.

The DNA of the CDR3 is TGTGCGAGCCAGGGACAGGCCGGTAGCGAGCAGTACTTC. Its translation: CASQGQAGSEQYF. V and J are TRBV2 and TRBJ2-7, with TRBD1 matching 8 bases. Germline assignment: CDR1 SNHLY and CDR2 FYNNEI. The CDR3 is made up of 13 amino acids.

V usage is TRBV4-3 and J usage is TRBJ2-1; D may correspond to TRBD1 or TRBD2 (5 bases each). Germline lookup yields CDR1 LGHNA and CDR2 YSLEER. The CDR3 covers 17 residues. Trimming cost V 3 bases and J 4 bases, with 19 bases left between them. The CDR3 DNA reads TGCGCCAGCAGCCAGGGGGTCGAGGGCGGATTATACAATGAGCAGTTCTTC. Its translation: CASSQGVEGGLYNEQFF.

This clone showed up just a few times. The chain carries TRBV19 and TRBJ1-1; D ambiguous. Germline V gene sequence: CDR1 LNHDA, CDR2 SQIVND (reference sequence). This CDR3 is 12 amino acids long. Trimming took off 5 bases at V and 8 bases at J, with 12 bases between the two ends. CDR3 sequence reads: CASSGRRVEAFF. The DNA for the CDR3 is TGTGCCAGTAGTGGACGTCGAGTAGAAGCTTTCTTT.